This T cell receptor (beta chain) was profiled in a study of blood T cell repertoires in COVID-19. Whole-study context: Samples taken during acute and convalescent COVID-19 were collected in the United States, Italy and Spain. T cells, B-cell-depleted T cells, or PBMCs supplied cDNA or gDNA.

TCRdb's table, derived via immunoSEQ multiplex PCR, lists solely in-frame clones and lacks some. The data hold fewer than 200,000 clones, with roughly 87% observed a single time. The germline V gene encodes CDR1 LGHDT and CDR2 YNNKEL (reference sequence). The CDR3 has 16 amino acids. Trimming removed 0 bases from V and 6 bases from J; junction bases left unmatched: 6. This TCR came from a woman aged 45-65 years with acute or convalescent COVID-19. The J gene is TRBJ2-1, the V gene TRBV3-1 (or the pseudogene TRBV3-2), with 9 nucleotides matching TRBD2. Material for sequencing was peripheral blood. In nucleotides, the CDR3 is TGTGCCAGCAGCCAAGATCCCGGGACTAGCTTCAATGAGCAGTTCTTC. It is translated as CASSQDPGTSFNEQFF.